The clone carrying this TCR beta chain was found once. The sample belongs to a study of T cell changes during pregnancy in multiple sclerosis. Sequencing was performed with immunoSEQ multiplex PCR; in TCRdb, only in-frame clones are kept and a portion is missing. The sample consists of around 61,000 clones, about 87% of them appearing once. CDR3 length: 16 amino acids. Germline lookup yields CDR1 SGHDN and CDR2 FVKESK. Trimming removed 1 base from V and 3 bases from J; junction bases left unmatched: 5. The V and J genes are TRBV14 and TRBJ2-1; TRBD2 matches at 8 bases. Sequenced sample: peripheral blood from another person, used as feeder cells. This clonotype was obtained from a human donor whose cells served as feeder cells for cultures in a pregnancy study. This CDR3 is CASSQGLARIYNEQFF. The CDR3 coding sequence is TGTGCCAGCAGCCAAGGACTAGCGCGGATCTACAATGAGCAGTTCTTC.